Listed below are T cell receptor beta chains from one sample, sequenced in a study of blood T cell repertoires in COVID-19. Profiled with immunoSEQ multiplex PCR; TCRdb holds only in-frame clones, not every one. Here the sample spans around 300,000 clones, around 90% being singletons. Sequencing was performed on PBMCs or T cells enriched from blood (not recorded which). All receptors come from a man aged 25-45 years who had recovered from COVID-19. Each CDR3 is given with its conserved first and last residue.

>TRBV7-9
CASSLDRPNYGYTF
>TRBV25-1
CASSDRGGNQPQHF
>TRBV7-9
CASSLGMASEAFF
>TRBV11-2
CAITWGGGEQFF
>TRBV6-5
CASSLDREEQPQHF
>TRBV19
CASTLTGGGEQFF
>TRBV5-1
CASSFRGQGYGYTF
>TRBV7-9
CASSQPGQGSGANVLTF
>TRBV18
CASSPQAGAEAFF
>TRBV13
CASSDPDGGDTQYF
>TRBV5-5
CASSLYSNYEQYF
>TRBV18
CASSPSRQAYEQYF
>TRBV20-1
CSGRGGDEQFF
>TRBV11-2
CASRGQQNEKLFF
>TRBV9
CASSAIGSGGYTF
>TRBV27
CASSPRGGTGAHQPQHF
>TRBV5-1
CASSFQGVSGELFF
>TRBV13
CASSLLDREGNTIYF
>TRBV19
CATWGGSSSYEQYF
>TRBV29-1
CSVGGDNYGYTF
>TRBV7-9
CASSFWTGTETQYF
>TRBV18
CASSPLGTGDYEQYF
>TRBV19
CASSTSGTRVSYEQYF
>TRBV2
CASSGSGGAHGELFF
>TRBV7-9
CASSLVLNTEAFF
>TRBV29-1
CSSEQGGGTEAFF
>TRBV5-1
CASSAEQMNTEAFF
>TRBV10-1
CASSETGNTEAFF
>TRBV10-1
CASSEAGAGTGELFF
>TRBV27
CASSLLRADTQYF
>TRBV5-4
CASRLDRGPTEAFF
>TRBV11-2
CASSPTAGGRSDTQYF
>TRBV27
CASSPGQGAYSNQPQHF
>TRBV3-1/TRBV3-2
CASRAGLDEQFF
>TRBV6-5
CASRKGQGSYNEQFF
>TRBV5-5
CASSLTQSTDTQYF
>TRBV19
CASSIDRGRQSNSPLHF
>TRBV30
CAWSRQGKVGYTF
>TRBV30
CAWKGGGPLAIAKAGAQETQYF
>TRBV11-2
CASSPRDGSYEQYF
>TRBV11-3
CASSHGQGSEQFF
>TRBV19
CASSIEGQSPPLHF
>TRBV25-1
CASSESRGRTNEKLFF
>TRBV9
CASRRPNYGYTF
>TRBV18
CASSDFPPAAGNTIYF
>TRBV18
CASSQGQGVDGYTF
>TRBV7-9
CASSSARQAGEQFF
>TRBV19
CASRRNAGQPQHF
>TRBV20-1
CSASPSRGENNEQFF
>TRBV27
CASSLWGEDEKLFF
>TRBV15
CATSPRHRGAYNEQFF
>TRBV6-5
CASSQAGRGTGELFF
>TRBV10-3
CAISELTGLDGYTF
>TRBV30
CAWSPTGTGGLVGYTF
>TRBV2
CASTPNTEAFF